The 17 T cell receptor beta chains below come from one sample, sequenced in a study of cytomegalovirus exposure and HLA in healthy donors. Only in-frame clones appear in the TCRdb table, and some are missing; sequencing was by immunoSEQ multiplex PCR. The sample has 60,000 to 70,000 clones, around 93% seen once. The sequenced sample consisted of PBMCs. These receptors were obtained from a man between 18 and 29 years old in good health and CMV-seropositive.

This clone has only one observation. V and J are TRBV28 and TRBJ2-2; D might be TRBD2 (5 bases). Germline CDR1 is MDHEN and CDR2 is SYDVKM. V dropped 3 bases and J dropped 3 bases, with 8 bases sitting between them. The CDR3 covers 14 residues. The CDR3 here is CASSLPGYTGELFF. The CDR3, as DNA: TGTGCCAGCAGTTTGCCGGGGTACACCGGGGAGCTGTTTTTT.

The CDR3 DNA reads as TGTGCCAGCAGTTTATGGGGGGCCAGGGAAGGGTTGGAAGCTTTCTTT. Translated: CASSLWGAREGLEAFF. This rearrangement joins TRBV28 to TRBJ1-1, with TRBD1 as a possible D gene (6 bases). Trimming stripped 0 bases from V and 8 bases from J, with 19 bases between. The CDR3 has 16 amino acids. Germline V CDR1 and CDR2: MDHEN, SYDVKM.

V usage is TRBV29-1 and J usage is TRBJ2-1; 9 nucleotides match TRBD2. The junction had 9 bases not matched to a gene; V was cut back by 8 bases and J by 4 bases. The CDR3 extends over 14 amino acids. CDR1 SQVTM and CDR2 ANQGSEA come from the germline V gene. CDR3: CSKTSGQDYNEQFF. CDR3 bases: TGCAGCAAGACTAGCGGCCAAGATTACAATGAGCAGTTCTTC.

The genes are TRBV19 and TRBJ1-4; 11 bases are shared with TRBD1. Germline assignment: CDR1 LNHDA and CDR2 SQIVND (reference sequence). CDR3 length equals 15 residues. With 5 bases clipped from V and 8 bases from J, the junction kept 7 bases outside the gene matches. CDR3 coding DNA: TGTGCCAGTAGTCCCTCCGGGACAGGGGGAGAAAAACTGTTTTTT. It codes for CASSPSGTGGEKLFF.

Details on this clone: At one end, the junction sequence differs from germline, possibly due to a read error. The chain is built from TRBV29-1 and TRBJ1-2; 9 bases are shared with TRBD1. In germline, CDR1 is SQVTM, CDR2 ANQGSEA. CDR3 length equals 14 residues. The CDR3 loop is CSVAVSGQGTRLDF. The CDR3, as DNA: TGCAGCGTTGCCGTGTCGGGACAGGGAACGCGCCTTGACTTC. Supplemented by reference TRBV29-1 and TRBJ1-2, the full variable domain reads SAVISQKPSRDICQRGTSLTIQCQVDSQVTMMFWYRQQPGQSLTLIATANQGSEATYESGFVIDKFPISRPNLTFSTLTVSNMSPEDSSIYLCSVAVSGQGTRLDFGSGTRLTVV.

This chain connects TRBV28 to TRBJ2-1; D may be TRBD2 (5 bases). The CDR3 covers 14 residues. Germline CDR1 is MDHEN and CDR2 is SYDVKM. V was shortened by 8 bases and J by 1 base, with 12 bases between the two germline ends. As DNA, the CDR3 is TGTGCCAGCTGCCGGCGAGGGTCCTACAATGAGCAGTTCTTC. Its translation: CASCRRGSYNEQFF.

This clone was observed a single time. V usage is TRBV10-3 and J usage is TRBJ2-7; 7 nucleotides line up with TRBD1. The trim removed 5 bases at V and 2 bases at J, leaving 9 bases unmatched. The CDR3 spans 15 residues. Germline V gives CDR1 ENHRY, CDR2 SYGVKD. Here the CDR3 DNA reads TGTGCCATCAGTAGTCGACAGGGAGTCACCTACGAGCAGTACTTC. It yields the protein CAISSRQGVTYEQYF.

The chain employs TRBV27 and TRBJ1-4, with D possibly TRBD1 on 5 matching bases. Looked up from germline, CDR1 is MNHEY and CDR2 is SMNVEV (reference sequence). The ends were cut back, 5 bases at V and 7 bases at J, with 20 bases in the middle. The CDR3 is 16 residues long. The CDR3 protein is CASSLTPAGYGEKLFF. DNA for the CDR3: TGTGCCAGCAGTCTCACCCCCGCAGGGTATGGTGAAAAACTGTTTTTT. The full variable domain, with the rest looked up from reference TRBV27 and TRBJ1-4, is EAQVTQNPRYLITVTGKKLTVTCSQNMNHEYMSWYRQDPGLGLRQIYYSMNVEVTDKGDVPEGYKVSRKEKRNFPLILESPSPNQTSLYFCASSLTPAGYGEKLFFGSGTQLSVL.

The chain uses TRBV28 and TRBJ1-5; a weak D match, TRBD1 (5 bases). CDR1 MDHEN and CDR2 SYDVKM come from the germline V gene. This CDR3 spans 14 amino acids. Trimming pared 7 bases from V and 6 bases from J, leaving 16 bases between. CDR3 DNA: TGTGCCAGCACTCTGGGGGGGGAAGGTCAGCCCCAGCATTTT. It specifies CASTLGGEGQPQHF.

CDR3: CASSERLAGNEQFF. The CDR3 DNA reads TGTGCCAGCAGTGAAAGACTAGCGGGGAATGAGCAGTTCTTC. The chain employs TRBV6-1 and TRBJ2-1; 11 nucleotides line up with TRBD2. Germline trimming cut 2 bases from V and 7 bases from J; bases unmatched to any gene: 1. This CDR3 contains 14 residues. Germline values: CDR1 MNHNS, CDR2 SASEGT.

The chain has TRBV15 and TRBJ2-1, with 7 bases that match TRBD1. CDR1 and CDR2 (germline): LNHNV, YYDKDF (reference sequence). This CDR3 is built from 16 residues. Trimming removed 4 bases from V and 8 bases from J; junction bases left unmatched: 14. The CDR3 sequence is CATSKRPGTVNDEQFF. The CDR3 region has the DNA TGTGCCACCAGCAAACGCCCCGGGACAGTCAACGATGAGCAGTTCTTC.

The V and J genes are TRBV10-3 and TRBJ2-5, with 7 bases that match TRBD2. Germline lookup yields CDR1 ENHRY and CDR2 SYGVKD. The ends lost 8 bases at V and 4 bases at J; junction bases unmatched: 4. The CDR3 covers 12 residues. The CDR3 coding sequence is TGTGCCATCGCGGGCGGGAGAGAGACCCAGTACTTC. Its translation is CAIAGGRETQYF.

V gene TRBV19 combines with J gene TRBJ1-1; possible D gene TRBD1, 5 bases. V was trimmed by 5 bases and J by 3 bases, leaving 19 bases between them. The length of the CDR3 is 16 residues. Germline loops: CDR1 LNHDA, CDR2 SQIVND (reference sequence). The CDR3 nucleotides are TGTGCCAGTAGTCCGCTGGTAGCGGGGGATGACACTGAAGCTTTCTTT. Its translation is CASSPLVAGDDTEAFF.

CDR3 in DNA: TGTGCCAGCAGCCACCAAACTAGCGGGAGGGCCCTCGGGTCCTACAATGAGCAGTTCTTC. Translated, it gives CASSHQTSGRALGSYNEQFF. V usage is TRBV14 and J usage is TRBJ2-1, with 13 bases aligning to TRBD2. Germline CDR1 reads SGHDN; CDR2 reads FVKESK. Trimming cost V 3 bases and J 1 base; bases outside gene matches: 12. The CDR3 spans 20 residues.

This clone occurred a few times. V and J are TRBV19 and TRBJ2-4; TRBD2 is a possible D gene (8 bases). The germline gives CDR1 LNHDA, CDR2 SQIVND (reference sequence). V dropped 5 bases and J dropped 2 bases, with 19 bases sitting between them. CDR3 length: 17 amino acids. The CDR3 sequence: CASSLQGVAGPKNIQYF. The CDR3 DNA is TGTGCCAGTAGTCTCCAGGGGGTAGCGGGACCCAAAAACATTCAGTACTTC. The whole variable domain, remainder taken from reference TRBV19 and TRBJ2-4, is DGGITQSPKYLFRKEGQNVTLSCEQNLNHDAMYWYRQDPGQGLRLIYYSQIVNDFQKGDIAEGYSVSREKKESFPLTVTSAQKNPTAFYLCASSLQGVAGPKNIQYFGAGTRLSVL.

The chain recombines TRBV19 with TRBJ1-2; D is unresolved. The CDR3 runs to 15 residues. CDR1 and CDR2 from the germline V gene are LNHDA and SQIVND (reference sequence). The germline V and J ends were trimmed by 3 bases and 8 bases, with 19 bases remaining between them. CDR3 sequence reads: CASSIRGPRTRGYTF. CDR3 DNA: TGTGCCAGTAGTATCCGCGGGCCCAGGACTCGGGGCTACACCTTC.

V is TRBV29-1 and J is TRBJ2-7; 11 positions match TRBD2. Germline CDR1 reads SQVTM; CDR2 reads ANQGSEA. The CDR3 is made up of 13 amino acids. J lost 2 bases, V lost 5 bases, and 2 bases had no gene match. The CDR3 is CSVLAGGPYEQYF. The CDR3 bases are TGCAGCGTTTTAGCGGGAGGGCCCTACGAGCAGTACTTC.